This record covers a single T cell receptor beta chain. The sample comes from a study of blood T cell repertoires in COVID-19. V was shortened by 6 bases and J by 1 base, with 15 bases between the two germline ends. The CDR3 has 15 residues. CDR1 and CDR2 (germline): SGDLS, YYNGEE. Clones were read by immunoSEQ multiplex PCR, and TCRdb kept only the in-frame ones, dropping some. Here the sample spans about 140,000 clones, over 60% being singletons. This clonotype was obtained from a woman aged 80 or over with active or convalescent COVID-19. The chain employs TRBV9 and TRBJ2-3, with D tentatively TRBD2 (6 bases). The sample taken for sequencing was peripheral blood. CDR3 in DNA: TGTGCCAGCACCATGACGGGAGTCGGCACAGATACGCAGTATTTT. This translates into CASTMTGVGTDTQYF.